The 13 T cell receptor beta chains presented below share a single source sample, sequenced in a study of T cells in Graves' hyperthyroidism and ophthalmopathy. From RNA transcripts, TCR beta CDR3 regions were amplified. A set of HTBI primers served as the primers for a first-round RT-PCR of the TCR CDR3. MiXCR, run by TCRdb on the multiplex PCR reads, gives a single entry per CDR3 protein. The table has around 340,000 distinct CDR3 sequences, approximately 15% seen once. Sequenced: blood. These receptors originate from a woman in her twenties or thirties with Graves' hyperthyroidism.

This clonotype was observed a handful of times. This may be a read error, as it is one base from a much larger clone. The rearrangement joins TRBV20-1 to TRBJ2-3, with 11 nucleotides matching TRBD2. Germline V gives CDR1 DFQATT, CDR2 SNEGSKA (reference sequence). This CDR3 region has 17 residues. DNA of the CDR3: TGCAGTGCTAGTAAAGGCCAAACTAGCGGGAGTCGCGATACGCGGTATTTT. Translated, it gives CSASKGQTSGSRDTRYF.

This clonotype was counted ten times or more. The genes are TRBV7-2 and TRBJ2-5; 11 bases line up with TRBD2. CDR1 and CDR2 from the germline V gene are SGHTA and FQGNSA. This CDR3 contains 16 residues. V was clipped by 5 bases and J by 5 bases; unmatched bases: 10. The CDR3 DNA is TGTGCCAGCAGCGTGACCTTAGCGGGAGGGGCTGAGACCCAGTACTTC. Its protein is CASSVTLAGGAETQYF.

This clonotype was recorded many times. V and J are TRBV6-1 and TRBJ2-2, with a possible D match to TRBD1 (6 bases). Per the germline V gene, CDR1 is MNHNS and CDR2 is SASEGT. The CDR3 is 15 residues long. Trimming stripped 3 bases from V and 5 bases from J, with 13 bases between. The CDR3 protein is CASSETQGGTGELFF. The CDR3 DNA follows: TGTGCCAGCAGTGAGACACAGGGTGGGACCGGGGAGCTGTTTTTT.

This clonotype has ten or more counts. This sequence joins TRBV29-1 and TRBJ2-7, with TRBD1 matching over 9 bases. The CDR3 spans 14 residues. Per germline, CDR1 SQVTM and CDR2 ANQGSEA. The CDR3 reads CAARRGTGFNEQYF. For the CDR3, the DNA is TGCGCAGCGAGGAGGGGGACAGGGTTTAACGAGCAGTACTTC.

As for this clonotype: A read error may explain this, as a much larger clone is one base away. The chain combines TRBV7-8 with TRBJ1-3; D gene unclear. The CDR3 length is 14 residues. V was trimmed by 3 bases and J by 0 bases, leaving 6 bases between them. Germline CDR1 and CDR2: SGHVS and FQNEAQ. The CDR3 loop reads CASSFFYSGNTIYF. CDR3 nucleotide sequence: TGTGCCAGCAGCTTCTTCTACTCTGGAAACACCATATATTTT.

This clonotype was observed many times. V usage is TRBV28 and J usage is TRBJ2-3; D might be TRBD1 (5 bases). CDR1 MDHEN and CDR2 SYDVKM come from the germline V gene. Trimming left V 4 bases short and J 5 bases short, with 7 bases between. The CDR3 is 12 amino acids. The CDR3 spells CASSSTGDTQYF. Written as DNA, the CDR3 is TGTGCCAGCAGTTCAACAGGAGATACGCAGTATTTT.

The sample holds a few counts of this clonotype. The chain uses TRBV7-9 and TRBJ2-3, with 14 bases matching TRBD2. This CDR3 is built from 15 residues. Trimming at V came to 6 bases and at J to 10 bases, leaving 9 bases not matched to a gene. Germline V gene sequence: CDR1 SEHNR, CDR2 FQNEAQ (reference sequence). CDR3 bases: TGTGCCAGCAGACCGACTAGCGGGAGGGCCCCAGCGCAGTATTTT. Protein: CASRPTSGRAPAQYF.

Of note for this clonotype: Being one base from a much bigger clone, this may be a read error. This chain uses TRBV28 with TRBJ2-3; a weak D match, TRBD1 (6 bases). The CDR3 loop spans 16 amino acids. From germline, CDR1 is MDHEN and CDR2 SYDVKM. Trimming cost V 3 bases and J 2 bases, with 15 bases left between them. For the CDR3, the DNA is TGTGCCAGCAGTTTCGCGGACAGAAAGCCCACAGATACGCAGTATTTT. Amino acid sequence: CASSFADRKPTDTQYF.

This chain uses TRBV24-1 with TRBJ2-2; 7 bases are shared with TRBD1. Germline CDR1 is KGHDR and CDR2 is SFDVKD. Trimming cost V 2 bases and J 6 bases; bases outside gene matches: 11. The CDR3 is 17 residues long. Here the CDR3 DNA reads TGTGCCACCAGTGATTCCACACCTACAGGGGTTGCCGGGGAGCTGTTTTTT. It is translated as CATSDSTPTGVAGELFF.

This clonotype has more than one count but fewer than ten. The chain is built from TRBV19 and TRBJ1-6; 7 nucleotides match TRBD1. Looked up from germline, CDR1 is LNHDA and CDR2 is SQIVND (reference sequence). J gave up 8 bases and V 7 bases, and 11 bases lay outside the gene matches. CDR3 length: 15 residues. CDR3 loop: CASNRGLLRDSPLHF. The CDR3 region has the DNA TGTGCCAGTAATAGGGGGCTCTTACGGGATTCACCCCTCCACTTT.

For this clonotype: This clone may be a read error of a much larger clone one base away. The CDR3 ends on some other residue instead of the conserved phenylalanine or tryptophan, so this is likely a read error. CDR3 amino acids: CSASPSGLVRNEQFL. The CDR3 DNA sequence: TGCAGTGCTAGTCCTTCCGGACTAGTTCGAAATGAGCAGTTCCTC. This chain connects TRBV20-1 to TRBJ2-1; TRBD2 agrees at 7 bases. Trimming removed 3 bases from V and 7 bases from J; junction bases left unmatched: 12. This CDR3 has 15 amino acids. The germline V gene has CDR1 DFQATT and CDR2 SNEGSKA (reference sequence).

At least ten counts were recorded for this clonotype. The chain couples TRBV20-1 to TRBJ2-3; D could derive from TRBD1 or TRBD2 (5 bases each). This CDR3 has 12 residues. The germline V gene has CDR1 DFQATT and CDR2 SNEGSKA (reference sequence). With 6 bases removed from V and 7 bases from J, the gap between germline ends came to 14 bases. The DNA of the CDR3 is TGCAGTGCGCCGGACGGGGCTTATACGCAGTATTTT. Translation: CSAPDGAYTQYF.

The sample holds many counts of this clonotype. The chain links TRBV2 to TRBJ2-7; weak D call: TRBD1 (7 bases). The germline V gene has CDR1 SNHLY and CDR2 FYNNEI. The CDR3 length is 15 residues. Trimming shortened V by 4 bases and J by 5 bases, and 18 bases separated the two germline ends. This CDR3 is CASSGVGGGRDEQYF. CDR3 nucleotides: TGTGCCAGCAGTGGTGTCGGAGGGGGCAGGGACGAGCAGTACTTC.